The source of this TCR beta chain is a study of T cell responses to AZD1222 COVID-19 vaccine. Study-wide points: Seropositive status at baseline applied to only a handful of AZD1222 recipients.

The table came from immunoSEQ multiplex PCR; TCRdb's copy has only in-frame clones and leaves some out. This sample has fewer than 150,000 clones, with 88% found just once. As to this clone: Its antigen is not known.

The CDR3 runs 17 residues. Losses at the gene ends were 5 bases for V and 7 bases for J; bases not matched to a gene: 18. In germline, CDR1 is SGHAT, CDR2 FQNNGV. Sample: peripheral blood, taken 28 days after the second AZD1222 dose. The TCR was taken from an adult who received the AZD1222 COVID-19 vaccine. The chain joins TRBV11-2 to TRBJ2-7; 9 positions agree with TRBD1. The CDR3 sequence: CASSLGGGQGPYREQYF. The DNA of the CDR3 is TGTGCCAGCAGCCTGGGGGGGGGACAGGGCCCCTACCGTGAGCAGTACTTC.